These T cell receptor beta chains were read from a single sample in a study of blood T cell repertoires in COVID-19. Repertoires were generated with immunoSEQ multiplex PCR, while TCRdb's copy carries only in-frame clones and drops some. This sample has 200,000 to 250,000 clones, with about 90% found just once. Sequenced sample: PBMCs or T cells enriched from blood (not recorded which). The origin of the receptors is a woman aged 45-60 years with acute COVID-19. Both conserved end residues are part of each CDR3. D genes are given only for firm matches. Expanded clones are given a class, and other clones once, few, many or no size at all.

D	size	J	V	DNA	CDR3
NA	NA	TRBJ1-6	TRBV19	TGTGCCAGTAGTATAAACCGGCAGGGAAATTCACCCCTCCACTTT	CASSINRQGNSPLHF
NA	once	TRBJ1-3	TRBV3-1/TRBV3-2	TGTGCCAGCAGCCGTGTCAGGGGTTCAAACACCATATATTTT	CASSRVRGSNTIYF
TRBD2	once	TRBJ2-2	TRBV18	TGTGCCAGCTCAAGCCGGGACTACCGAAACACCGGGGAGCTGTTTTTT	CASSSRDYRNTGELFF
NA	NA	TRBJ2-7	TRBV21-1	TGTGCCAGGGTCGGGAAAGCGGGAGGGAGATCCTACGAGCAGTACTTC	CARVGKAGGRSYEQYF
TRBD1	NA	TRBJ1-2	TRBV28	TGTGCCACACTCGGAGGGACAGCCCTCTATGGCTACACCTTC	CATLGGTALYGYTF
NA	NA	TRBJ2-2	TRBV18	TGTGCCAGCTCACCGGGCCCCCTTATCGCGAACACCGGGGAGCTGTTTTTT	CASSPGPLIANTGELFF
TRBD2	NA	TRBJ2-7	TRBV19	TGTGCCAGTAGTATTCCGGGACTAGCGGACTACGAGCAGTACTTC	CASSIPGLADYEQYF
NA	NA	TRBJ2-1	TRBV28	TGTGCCAGCAGTTTAGGTTCAGTATATTACAATGAGCAGTTCTTC	CASSLGSVYYNEQFF
TRBD1	NA	TRBJ1-1	TRBV4-1	TGCGCCAGCAGCCACCCGACAGGGGGCCGAACTGAAGCTTTCTTT	CASSHPTGGRTEAFF
TRBD2	NA	TRBJ2-1	TRBV29-1	TGCAGCGTTGCCATAGCGGGATCGGCCTACAATGAGCAGTTCTTC	CSVAIAGSAYNEQFF
NA	NA	TRBJ1-2	TRBV3-1/TRBV3-2	TGTGCCAGCAGCCAAGAATTTCAGGCTCTGGTATATGGCTACACCTTC	CASSQEFQALVYGYTF
NA	few	TRBJ1-1	TRBV7-9	TGTGCCAGCACCTCCGAAGCTTTCACTGAAGCTTTCTTT	CASTSEAFTEAFF
TRBD1	NA	TRBJ1-2	TRBV5-1	TGCGCCAGCAGCTTGGCGGGACAGTGGGATGGCTACACCTTC	CASSLAGQWDGYTF
NA	few	TRBJ2-7	TRBV12-3/TRBV12-4	TGTGCCAGCAGTTTACATACTAGATACGAGCAGTACTTC	CASSLHTRYEQYF
NA	NA	TRBJ1-2	TRBV28	TGTGCCAGCAGGCGGACAGCAACTAACTATGGCTACACCTTC	CASRRTATNYGYTF
NA	NA	TRBJ1-2	TRBV5-1	TGCGCCAGCAGCTTGAAGGGAGCTTGGTATGGCTACACCTTC	CASSLKGAWYGYTF
TRBD2	NA	TRBJ2-2	TRBV5-1	TGCGCCAGCAGCACACAAAGGACTAGCGCGATCACCGGGGAGCTGTTTTTT	CASSTQRTSAITGELFF
TRBD1	NA	TRBJ2-5	TRBV28	TGTGCCAGCAGTTTACATATCCGGGACAGGGGTGAGACCCAGTACTTC	CASSLHIRDRGETQYF
TRBD2	NA	TRBJ2-3	TRBV11-2	TGTGCCAGCAGCTTAAAGGGAGGGCCAAATACGCAGTATTTT	CASSLKGGPNTQYF
TRBD1	NA	TRBJ1-4	TRBV19	TGTGCCAGTACGGGGACAGGTCATGAAAAACTGTTTTTT	CASTGTGHEKLFF
TRBD1	NA	TRBJ2-1	TRBV27	TGTGCCAGCAGTCCCATCGGGACAGGGAAGGACAATGAGCAGTTCTTC	CASSPIGTGKDNEQFF
NA	NA	TRBJ1-1	TRBV12-3/TRBV12-4	TGTGCCAGCAGACTTAACACTGAAGCTTTCTTT	CASRLNTEAFF
NA	NA	TRBJ2-1	TRBV5-1	TGCGCCAGCAGCTTGGATACAGGGTTTGGGGATGAGCAGTTCTTC	CASSLDTGFGDEQFF
NA	NA	TRBJ1-1	TRBV6-5	TGTGCCAGCAGTTACGCGGCCGGGATGAACACTGAAGCTTTCTTT	CASSYAAGMNTEAFF
TRBD1	NA	TRBJ1-5	TRBV27	TGTGCCAGCAGTTTGGGGACAGGGGGCGTTGGTCAGCCCCAGCATTTT	CASSLGTGGVGQPQHF
TRBD1	NA	TRBJ2-1	TRBV5-1	TGCGCCAGCGGGCCGGGACAGGGGGCTTATGAGCAGTTCTTC	CASGPGQGAYEQFF
TRBD1	few	TRBJ1-2	TRBV6-5	TGTGCCAGCCGCAGGGGGCTGGGCTACACCTTC	CASRRGLGYTF
NA	NA	TRBJ1-3	TRBV7-2	TGTGCCAGCAGCTTAGTTGCCCCACAGGCCTCTGGAAACACCATATATTTT	CASSLVAPQASGNTIYF
TRBD2	NA	TRBJ2-2	TRBV3-1/TRBV3-2	TGTGCCAGCAGCGGACTAGCGGGAAATAGGAACACCGGGGAGCTGTTTTTT	CASSGLAGNRNTGELFF
TRBD2	NA	TRBJ2-1	TRBV6-5	TGTGCCAGCATGCCCGGGACTAGCGGGATCGATGAGCAGTTCTTC	CASMPGTSGIDEQFF
NA	NA	TRBJ2-1	TRBV7-2	TGTGCCAGCAGCTCCCCCAGGGGCGGTGAGCAGTTCTTC	CASSSPRGGEQFF
NA	NA	TRBJ2-5	TRBV28	TGTGCCAGCAGCTTTCCGGGACTCACCGGGTCCCAAGAGACCCAGTACTTC	CASSFPGLTGSQETQYF
NA	NA	TRBJ1-3	TRBV15	TGTGCCACCAGCAGAGCTAGCTCTGGAAACACCATATATTTT	CATSRASSGNTIYF
NA	once	TRBJ1-1	TRBV6-6	TGTGCCAGCAGTTATATGGAGGTTCATGCTTTCTTT	CASSYMEVHAFF
NA	NA	TRBJ1-2	TRBV7-9	TGTGCCAGCAGCTTAGGTTACAGGGTCGATGGCTACACCTTC	CASSLGYRVDGYTF
NA	NA	TRBJ1-1	TRBV28	TGTGCCAGCAGCCTACTGAACACTGAAGCTTTCTTT	CASSLLNTEAFF
TRBD2	NA	TRBJ2-7	TRBV14	TGTGCCAGCAGCCCTGGACTAGCGGGATGGCAGTACTTC	CASSPGLAGWQYF
TRBD1	NA	TRBJ2-7	TRBV5-8	TGTGCCAGCAGCTTGGGTGCAGGGGGATACGAGCAGTACTTC	CASSLGAGGYEQYF
NA	NA	TRBJ2-1	TRBV10-3	TGTGCCATCACGCAGGACTCCTACAATGAGCAGTTCTTC	CAITQDSYNEQFF
TRBD1	NA	TRBJ2-7	TRBV19	TGTGCCAGTAGTTCAGGACAGGGGACCTACGAGCAGTACTTC	CASSSGQGTYEQYF
NA	NA	TRBJ1-2	TRBV5-1	TGCGCCAGCAGCTCCGTACAGGGTTCCTATGGCTACACCTTC	CASSSVQGSYGYTF
NA	NA	TRBJ2-3	TRBV27	TGTGCCAGCAGTTCAACCCTCGGGGGTTCAGATACGCAGTATTTT	CASSSTLGGSDTQYF
NA	once	TRBJ1-1	TRBV7-9	TGTGCCAGCAGCACCGGGACAGAAGCTTTCTTT	CASSTGTEAFF
NA	NA	TRBJ2-2	TRBV4-1	TGCGCCAGCAGCCAAGTCCATTCCGGGAACACCGGGGAGCTGTTTTTT	CASSQVHSGNTGELFF
TRBD2	NA	TRBJ2-7	TRBV4-1	TGCGCCAGCAGCCAAAACCCCCAAGCGGGAGTTTACGAGCAGTACTTC	CASSQNPQAGVYEQYF